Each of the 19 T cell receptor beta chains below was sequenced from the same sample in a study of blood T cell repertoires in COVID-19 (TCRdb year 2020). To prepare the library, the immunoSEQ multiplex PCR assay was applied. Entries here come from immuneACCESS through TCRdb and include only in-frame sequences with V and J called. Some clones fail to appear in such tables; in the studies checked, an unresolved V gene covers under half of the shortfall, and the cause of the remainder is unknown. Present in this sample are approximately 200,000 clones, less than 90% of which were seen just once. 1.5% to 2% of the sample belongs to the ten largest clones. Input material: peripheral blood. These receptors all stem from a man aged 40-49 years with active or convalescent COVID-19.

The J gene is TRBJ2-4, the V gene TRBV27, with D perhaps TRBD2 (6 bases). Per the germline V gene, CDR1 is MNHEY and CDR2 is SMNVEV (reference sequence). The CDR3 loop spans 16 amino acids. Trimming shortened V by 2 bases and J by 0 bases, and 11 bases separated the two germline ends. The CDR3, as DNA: TGTGCCAGCAGTTTAACGGGGGTTGGAGCCAAAAACATTCAGTACTTC. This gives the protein CASSLTGVGAKNIQYF.

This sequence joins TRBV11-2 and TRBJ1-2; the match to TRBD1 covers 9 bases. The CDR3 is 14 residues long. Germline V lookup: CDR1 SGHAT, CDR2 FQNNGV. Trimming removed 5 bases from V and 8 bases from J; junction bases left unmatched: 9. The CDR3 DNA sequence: TGTGCCAGCAGCCCTAGGACAGGGGAAATGGGCTACACCTTC. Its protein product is CASSPRTGEMGYTF.

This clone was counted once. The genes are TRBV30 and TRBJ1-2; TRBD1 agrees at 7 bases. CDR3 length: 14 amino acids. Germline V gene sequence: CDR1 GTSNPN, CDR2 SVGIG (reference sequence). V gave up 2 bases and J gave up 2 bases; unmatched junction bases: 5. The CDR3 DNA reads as TGTGCCTGGAGTCACCGGGACAGAAACTATGGCTACACCTTC. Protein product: CAWSHRDRNYGYTF.

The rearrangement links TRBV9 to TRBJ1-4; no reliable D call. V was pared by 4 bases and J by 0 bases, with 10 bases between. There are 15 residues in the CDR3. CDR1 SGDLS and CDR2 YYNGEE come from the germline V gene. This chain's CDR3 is CASSRSSATNEKLFF. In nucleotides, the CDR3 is TGTGCCAGCAGCCGTTCTAGTGCAACTAATGAAAAACTGTTTTTT.

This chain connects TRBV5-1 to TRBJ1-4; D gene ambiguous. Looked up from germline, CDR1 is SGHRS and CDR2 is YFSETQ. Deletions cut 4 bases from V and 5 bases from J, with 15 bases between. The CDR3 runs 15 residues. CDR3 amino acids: CASSLQQLPNEKLFF. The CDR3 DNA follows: TGCGCCAGCAGCCTCCAACAGCTTCCGAATGAAAAACTGTTTTTT.

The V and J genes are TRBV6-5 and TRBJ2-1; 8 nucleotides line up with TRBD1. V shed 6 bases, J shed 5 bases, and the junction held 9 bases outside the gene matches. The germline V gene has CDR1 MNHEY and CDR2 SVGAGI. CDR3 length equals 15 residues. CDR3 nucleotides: TGTGCCAGCAGGGCTAGAGGACAGGGCGACAATGAGCAGTTCTTC. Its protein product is CASRARGQGDNEQFF.

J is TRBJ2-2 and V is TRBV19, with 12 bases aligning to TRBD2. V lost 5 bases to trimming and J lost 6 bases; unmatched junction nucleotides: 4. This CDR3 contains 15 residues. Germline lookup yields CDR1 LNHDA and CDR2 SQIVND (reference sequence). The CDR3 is CASSWTSGIAGELFF. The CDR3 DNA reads TGTGCCAGTAGTTGGACTAGCGGGATTGCCGGGGAGCTGTTTTTT.

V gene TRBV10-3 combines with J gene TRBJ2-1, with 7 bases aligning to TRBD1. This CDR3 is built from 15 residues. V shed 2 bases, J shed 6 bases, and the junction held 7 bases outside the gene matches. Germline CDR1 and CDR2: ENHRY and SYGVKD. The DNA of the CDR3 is TGTGCCATCAGTGAGGATAGGGGGCGTATCAATGAGCAGTTCTTC. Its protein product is CAISEDRGRINEQFF.

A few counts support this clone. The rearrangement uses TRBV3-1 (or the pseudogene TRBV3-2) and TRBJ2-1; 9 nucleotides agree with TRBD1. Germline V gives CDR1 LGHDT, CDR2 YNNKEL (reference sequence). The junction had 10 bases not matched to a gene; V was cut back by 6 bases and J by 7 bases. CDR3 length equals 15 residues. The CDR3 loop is CASSGWGQGGNEQFF. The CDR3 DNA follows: TGTGCCAGCAGTGGTTGGGGACAGGGAGGTAATGAGCAGTTCTTC.

This CDR3 reads CASRSWDRQVDGYTF. CDR3 in DNA: TGTGCCAGTAGGTCTTGGGACAGACAAGTCGATGGCTACACCTTC. The V and J genes are TRBV19 and TRBJ1-2; 7 bases match TRBD1. The germline gives CDR1 LNHDA, CDR2 SQIVND (reference sequence). The CDR3 runs 15 residues. J was trimmed by 6 bases and V by 6 bases; bases with no gene match: 13.

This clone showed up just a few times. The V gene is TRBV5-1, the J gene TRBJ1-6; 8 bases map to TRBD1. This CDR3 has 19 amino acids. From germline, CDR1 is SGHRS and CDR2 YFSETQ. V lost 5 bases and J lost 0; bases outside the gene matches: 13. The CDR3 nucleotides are TGCGCCAGCAGGGCGGGGGGGACAGGACCAAGCTCCTATAATTCACCCCTCCACTTT. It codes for CASRAGGTGPSSYNSPLHF.

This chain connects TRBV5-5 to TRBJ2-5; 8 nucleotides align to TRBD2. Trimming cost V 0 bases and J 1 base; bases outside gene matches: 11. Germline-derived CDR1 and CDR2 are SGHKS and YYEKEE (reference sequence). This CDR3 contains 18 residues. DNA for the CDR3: TGTGCCAGCAGCTTGGCGTTGGTAGCGGGGCTAATCCAAGAGACCCAGTACTTC. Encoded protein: CASSLALVAGLIQETQYF.

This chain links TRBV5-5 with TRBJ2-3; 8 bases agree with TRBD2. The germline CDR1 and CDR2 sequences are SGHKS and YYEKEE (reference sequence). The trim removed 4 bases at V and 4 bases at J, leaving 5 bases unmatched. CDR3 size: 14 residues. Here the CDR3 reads CASSDLAGSDTQYF. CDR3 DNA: TGTGCCAGCAGCGATTTAGCGGGGTCAGATACGCAGTATTTT.

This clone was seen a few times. DNA of the CDR3: TGTGCCAGCAGTTCCCCCGTCCCGGGCACTGAAGCTTTCTTT. Protein product: CASSSPVPGTEAFF. The V call is TRBV28, the J call TRBJ1-1; D unclear. Trimming shortened V by 4 bases and J by 4 bases, and 13 bases separated the two germline ends. Per the germline V gene, CDR1 is MDHEN and CDR2 is SYDVKM. This CDR3 has 14 residues.

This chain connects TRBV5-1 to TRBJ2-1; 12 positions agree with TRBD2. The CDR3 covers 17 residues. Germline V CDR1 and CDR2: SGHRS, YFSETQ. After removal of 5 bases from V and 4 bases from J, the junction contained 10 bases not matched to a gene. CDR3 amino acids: CASRPGLAGYNYNEQFF. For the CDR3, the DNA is TGCGCCAGCAGACCCGGACTAGCGGGATACAATTACAATGAGCAGTTCTTC.

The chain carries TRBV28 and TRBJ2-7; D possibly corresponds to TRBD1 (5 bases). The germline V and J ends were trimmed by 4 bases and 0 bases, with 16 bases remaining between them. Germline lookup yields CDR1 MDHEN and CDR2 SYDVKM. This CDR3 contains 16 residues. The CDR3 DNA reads TGTGCCAGCAGTTCACGAGGCCACAGGAACTCCTACGAGCAGTACTTC. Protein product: CASSSRGHRNSYEQYF.

CDR3 sequence (DNA): TGTGCCAGCAGTCCCCGGGACAGGGCGGGTGAAAAACTGTTTTTT. Protein sequence: CASSPRDRAGEKLFF. V gene TRBV7-9 combines with J gene TRBJ1-4; 9 nucleotides align to TRBD1. Trimming cost V 6 bases and J 7 bases; bases outside gene matches: 9. From germline, CDR1 is SEHNR and CDR2 FQNEAQ (reference sequence). CDR3 length equals 15 residues.

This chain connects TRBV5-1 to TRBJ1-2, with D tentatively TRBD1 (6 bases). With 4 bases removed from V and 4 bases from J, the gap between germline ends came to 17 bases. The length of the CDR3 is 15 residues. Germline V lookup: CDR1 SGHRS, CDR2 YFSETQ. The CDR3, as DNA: TGCGCCAGCAGCCCGGGGGGCAGCGGGGCCTATGGCTACACCTTC. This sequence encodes CASSPGGSGAYGYTF.

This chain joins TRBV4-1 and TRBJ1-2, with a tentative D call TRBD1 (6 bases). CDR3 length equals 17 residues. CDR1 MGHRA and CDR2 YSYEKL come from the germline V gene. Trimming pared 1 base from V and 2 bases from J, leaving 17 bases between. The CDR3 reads CASSQVGSGGENYGYTF. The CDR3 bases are TGCGCCAGCAGCCAAGTAGGCTCGGGGGGCGAGAACTATGGCTACACCTTC.